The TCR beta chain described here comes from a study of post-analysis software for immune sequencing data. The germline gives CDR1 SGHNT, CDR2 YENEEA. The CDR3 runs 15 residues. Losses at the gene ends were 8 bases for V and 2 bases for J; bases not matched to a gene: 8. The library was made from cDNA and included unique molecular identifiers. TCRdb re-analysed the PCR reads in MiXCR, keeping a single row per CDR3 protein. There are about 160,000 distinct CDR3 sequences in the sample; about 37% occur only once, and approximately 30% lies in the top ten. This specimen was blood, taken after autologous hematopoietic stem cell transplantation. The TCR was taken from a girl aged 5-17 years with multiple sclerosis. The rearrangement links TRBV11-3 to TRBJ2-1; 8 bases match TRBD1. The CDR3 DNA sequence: TGTGCCAGCGGGACAGGCGGGGACACCTACAATGAGCAGTTCTTC. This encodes CASGTGGDTYNEQFF.